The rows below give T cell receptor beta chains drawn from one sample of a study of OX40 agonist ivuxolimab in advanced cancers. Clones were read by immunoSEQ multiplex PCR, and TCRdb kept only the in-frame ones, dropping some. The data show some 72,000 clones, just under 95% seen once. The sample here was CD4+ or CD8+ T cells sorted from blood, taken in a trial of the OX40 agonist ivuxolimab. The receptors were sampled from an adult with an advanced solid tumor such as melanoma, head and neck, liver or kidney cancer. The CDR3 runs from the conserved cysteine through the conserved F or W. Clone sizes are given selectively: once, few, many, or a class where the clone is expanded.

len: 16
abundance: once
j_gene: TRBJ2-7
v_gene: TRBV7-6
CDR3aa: CASSAGQGISNYEQYF

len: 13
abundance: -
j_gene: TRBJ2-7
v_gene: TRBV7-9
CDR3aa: CASSLGQKYEQYF

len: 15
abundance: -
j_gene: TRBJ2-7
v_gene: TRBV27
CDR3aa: CASSLSNGGGDEQYF

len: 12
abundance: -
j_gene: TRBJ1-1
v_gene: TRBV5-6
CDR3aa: CASSERQGEAFF

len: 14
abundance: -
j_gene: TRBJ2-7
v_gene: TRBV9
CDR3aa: CASSSDGHPGEQYF

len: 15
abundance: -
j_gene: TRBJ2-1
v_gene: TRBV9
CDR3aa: CASSGGVGSYNEQFF

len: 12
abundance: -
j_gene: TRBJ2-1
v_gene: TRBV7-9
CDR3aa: CASLAGSYEQFF

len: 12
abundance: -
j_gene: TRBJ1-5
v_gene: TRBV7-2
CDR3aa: CASGDRDQPQHF

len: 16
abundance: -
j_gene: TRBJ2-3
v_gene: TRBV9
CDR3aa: CASSVGLAGATDTQYF

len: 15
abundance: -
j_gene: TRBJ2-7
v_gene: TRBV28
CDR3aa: CASSQTSFPSYEQYF

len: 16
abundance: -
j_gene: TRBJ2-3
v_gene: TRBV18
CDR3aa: CASSRGTSGLTDTQYF

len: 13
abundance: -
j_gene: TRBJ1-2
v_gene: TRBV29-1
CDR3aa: CSVVTGQTYGYTF

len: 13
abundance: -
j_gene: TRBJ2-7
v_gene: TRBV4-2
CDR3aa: CASSQTGLDEQYF

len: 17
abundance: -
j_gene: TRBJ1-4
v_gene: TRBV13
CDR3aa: CASSLGAGTGGNEKLFF

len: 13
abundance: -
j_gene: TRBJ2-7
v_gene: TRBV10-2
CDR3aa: CASATSPTYEQYF

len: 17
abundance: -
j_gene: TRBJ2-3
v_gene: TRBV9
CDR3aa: CASTREGGGLSTDTQYF

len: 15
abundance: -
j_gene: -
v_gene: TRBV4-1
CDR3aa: CASSQAAGVYYEQYF

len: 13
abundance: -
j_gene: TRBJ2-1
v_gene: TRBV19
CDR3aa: CAVWTVGYNEQFF

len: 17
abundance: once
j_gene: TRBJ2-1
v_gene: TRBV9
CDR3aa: CASSVDLGGGAHNEQFF

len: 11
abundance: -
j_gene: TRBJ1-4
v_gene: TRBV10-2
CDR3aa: CASRAGEKLFF

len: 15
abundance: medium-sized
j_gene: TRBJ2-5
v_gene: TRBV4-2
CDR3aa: CASSQATGTQETQYF

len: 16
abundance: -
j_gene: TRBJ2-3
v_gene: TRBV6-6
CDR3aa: CASSPNNLRGIDTQYF

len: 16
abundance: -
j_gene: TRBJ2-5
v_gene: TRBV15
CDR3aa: CATSIYSGGFQETQYF

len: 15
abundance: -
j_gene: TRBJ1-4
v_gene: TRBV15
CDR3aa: CATSRVQGGGEKLFF

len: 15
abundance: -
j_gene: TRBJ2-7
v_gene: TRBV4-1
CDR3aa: CASSQESGSSYEQYF

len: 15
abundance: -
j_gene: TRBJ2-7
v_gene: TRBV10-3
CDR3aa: CAISDSGTADYEQYF

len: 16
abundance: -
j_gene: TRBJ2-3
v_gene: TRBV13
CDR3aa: CASSSGLAGGVDTQYF

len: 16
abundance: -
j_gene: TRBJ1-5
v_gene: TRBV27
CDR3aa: CASSPMIPRRDQPQHF

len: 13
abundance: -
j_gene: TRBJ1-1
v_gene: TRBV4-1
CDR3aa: CASTRQGGTEAFF

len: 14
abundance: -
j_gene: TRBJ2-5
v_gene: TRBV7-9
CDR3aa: CASSPPTGLETQYF

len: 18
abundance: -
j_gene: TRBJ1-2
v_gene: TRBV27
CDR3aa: CASSSDGTGGIHNYGYTF

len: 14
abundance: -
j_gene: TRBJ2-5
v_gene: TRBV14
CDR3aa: CASSHLVGGETQYF

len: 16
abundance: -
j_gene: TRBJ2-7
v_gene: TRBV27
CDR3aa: CASSPLAGISSYEQYF

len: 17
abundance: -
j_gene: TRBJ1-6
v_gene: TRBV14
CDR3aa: CASSRLTPGQGDSPLHF

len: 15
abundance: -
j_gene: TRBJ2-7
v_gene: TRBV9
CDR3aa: CASSSTSGGFYEQYF

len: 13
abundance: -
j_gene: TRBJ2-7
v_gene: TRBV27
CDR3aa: CASSLTGTYEQYF

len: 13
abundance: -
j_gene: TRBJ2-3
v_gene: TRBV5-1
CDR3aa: CASSEGAVDTQYF

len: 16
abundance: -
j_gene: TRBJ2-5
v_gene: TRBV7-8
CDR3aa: CASSLVSSAEQETQYF

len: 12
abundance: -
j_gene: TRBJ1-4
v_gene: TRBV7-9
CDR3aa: CASSGSGEKLFF

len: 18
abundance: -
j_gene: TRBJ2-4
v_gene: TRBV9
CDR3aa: CASSSSLKGVGGQNIQYF

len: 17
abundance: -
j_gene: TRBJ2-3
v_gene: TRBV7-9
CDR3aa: CASSLGVRVASTDTQYF

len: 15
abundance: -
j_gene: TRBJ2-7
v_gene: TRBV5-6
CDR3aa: CASSPGIGYSYEQYF

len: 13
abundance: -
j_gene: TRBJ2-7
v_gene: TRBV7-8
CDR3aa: CASSLLRPYEQYF

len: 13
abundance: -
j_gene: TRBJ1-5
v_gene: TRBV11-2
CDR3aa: CASSLMVSQPQHF

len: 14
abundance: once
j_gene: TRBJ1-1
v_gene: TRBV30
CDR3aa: CAWSTGYTGTEAFF